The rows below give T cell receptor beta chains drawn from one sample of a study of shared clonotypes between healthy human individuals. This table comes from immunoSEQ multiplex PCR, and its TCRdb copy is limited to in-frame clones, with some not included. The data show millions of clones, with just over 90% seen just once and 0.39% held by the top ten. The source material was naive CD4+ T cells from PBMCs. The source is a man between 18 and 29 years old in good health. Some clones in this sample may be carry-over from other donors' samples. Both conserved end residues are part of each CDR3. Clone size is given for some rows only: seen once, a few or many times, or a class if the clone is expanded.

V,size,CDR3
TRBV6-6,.,CASSYGGGETQYF
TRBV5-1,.,CASRIGQNNEKLFF
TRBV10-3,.,CAISEFLAGEGGELFF
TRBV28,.,CASSLLDRGGEQYF
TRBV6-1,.,CASSVYEQYF
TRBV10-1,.,CASSDDGPKPQHF
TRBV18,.,CASSLGVTQPQHF
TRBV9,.,CASSVRGLAGVGETQYF
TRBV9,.,CASSVGLAALYNEQFF
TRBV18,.,CASSRNRDRGHTIYF
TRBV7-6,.,CASSKRPHGVNQETQYF
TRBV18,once,CASSPIPQETQYF
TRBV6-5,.,CASRNPGWGEKLFF
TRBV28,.,CASSTGSGYGYTF
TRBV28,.,CASRRASRGGGYTF
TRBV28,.,CASSSPGLYSGNTIYF
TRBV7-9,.,CASSLGSEQFF
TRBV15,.,CATSRGGAGGPWEQYF
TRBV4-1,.,CASSRTEAYEQYF
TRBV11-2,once,CASSLVVGSGNTIYF
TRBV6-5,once,CASTRWGDEKLFF
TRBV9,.,CASSVEGSSGNTIYF
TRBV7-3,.,CASSLTSASYNEQFF
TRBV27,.,CASSLSSGRPPEQFF
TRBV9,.,CASSGTTLISTDTQYF
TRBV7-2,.,CASSSAGIVMTQYF
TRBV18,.,CASWSWHYGYTF
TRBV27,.,CASSLWSQQNTEAFF
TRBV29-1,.,CSVTTDKSYEQYF
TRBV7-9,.,CASRAINRADEQYF